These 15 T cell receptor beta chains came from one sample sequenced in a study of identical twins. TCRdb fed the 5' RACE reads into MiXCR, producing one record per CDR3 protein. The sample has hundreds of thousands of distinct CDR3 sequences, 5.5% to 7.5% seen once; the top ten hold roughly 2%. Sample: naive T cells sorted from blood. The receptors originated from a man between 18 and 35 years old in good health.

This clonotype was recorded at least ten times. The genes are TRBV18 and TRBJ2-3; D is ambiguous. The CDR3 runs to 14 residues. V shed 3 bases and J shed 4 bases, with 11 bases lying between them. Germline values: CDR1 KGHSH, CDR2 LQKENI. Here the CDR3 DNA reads TGTGCCAGCTCACCGGGGAAAAGCGCAGATACGCAGTATTTT. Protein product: CASSPGKSADTQYF. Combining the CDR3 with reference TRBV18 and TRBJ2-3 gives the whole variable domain NAGVMQNPRHLVRRRGQEARLRCSPMKGHSHVYWYRQLPEEGLKFMVYLQKENIIDESGMPKERFSAEFPKEGPSILRIQQVVRGDSAAYFCASSPGKSADTQYFGPGTRLTVL.

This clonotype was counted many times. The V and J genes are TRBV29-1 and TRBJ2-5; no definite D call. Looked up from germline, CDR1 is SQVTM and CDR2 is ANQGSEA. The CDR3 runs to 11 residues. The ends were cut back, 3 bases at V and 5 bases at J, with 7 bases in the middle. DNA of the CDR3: TGCAGCGTTGAGCGGTTCGAGACCCAGTACTTC. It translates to CSVERFETQYF.

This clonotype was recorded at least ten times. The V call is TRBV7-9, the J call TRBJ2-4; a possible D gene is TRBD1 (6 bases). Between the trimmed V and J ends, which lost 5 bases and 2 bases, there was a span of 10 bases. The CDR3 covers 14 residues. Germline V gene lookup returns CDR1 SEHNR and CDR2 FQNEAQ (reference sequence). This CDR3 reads CASSTDRTKNIQYF. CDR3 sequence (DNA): TGTGCCAGCAGCACGGACAGAACCAAAAACATTCAGTACTTC.

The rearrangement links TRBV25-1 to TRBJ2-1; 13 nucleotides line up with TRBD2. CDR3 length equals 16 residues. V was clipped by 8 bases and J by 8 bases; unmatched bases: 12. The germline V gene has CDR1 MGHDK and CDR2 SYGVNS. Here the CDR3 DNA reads TGTGCCAGCGCAGCATCGACTAGCGGGAGGTTACATGAGCAGTTCTTC. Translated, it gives CASAASTSGRLHEQFF.

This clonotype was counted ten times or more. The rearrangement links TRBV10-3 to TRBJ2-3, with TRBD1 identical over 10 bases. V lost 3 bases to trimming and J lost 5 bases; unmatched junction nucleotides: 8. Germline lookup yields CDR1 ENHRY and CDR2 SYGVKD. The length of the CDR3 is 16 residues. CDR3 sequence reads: CAISEEGTGAGDTQYF. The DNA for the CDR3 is TGTGCCATCAGTGAAGAAGGGACAGGGGCGGGAGATACGCAGTATTTT.

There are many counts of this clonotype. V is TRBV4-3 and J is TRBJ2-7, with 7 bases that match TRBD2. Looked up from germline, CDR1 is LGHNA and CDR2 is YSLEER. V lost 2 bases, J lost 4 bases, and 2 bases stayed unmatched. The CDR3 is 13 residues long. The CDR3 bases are TGCGCCAGCAGCCAATTTAGCGGGTACGAGCAGTACTTC. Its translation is CASSQFSGYEQYF.

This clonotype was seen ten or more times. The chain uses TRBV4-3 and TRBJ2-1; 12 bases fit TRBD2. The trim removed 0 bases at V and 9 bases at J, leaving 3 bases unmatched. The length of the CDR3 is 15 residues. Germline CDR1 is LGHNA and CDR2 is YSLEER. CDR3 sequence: CASSQEALAGGEQFF. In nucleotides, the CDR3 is TGCGCCAGCAGCCAAGAGGCACTAGCGGGAGGTGAGCAGTTCTTC.

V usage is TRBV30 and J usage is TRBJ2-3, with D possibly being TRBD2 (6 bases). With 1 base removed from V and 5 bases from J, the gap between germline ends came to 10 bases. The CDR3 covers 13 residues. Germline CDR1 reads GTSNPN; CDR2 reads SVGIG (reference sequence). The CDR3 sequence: CAWSGRVGDTQYF. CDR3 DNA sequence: TGTGCCTGGAGTGGGAGGGTTGGAGATACGCAGTATTTT. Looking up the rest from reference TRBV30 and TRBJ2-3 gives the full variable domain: SQTIHQWPATLVQPVGSPLSLECTVEGTSNPNLYWYRQAAGRGLQLLFYSVGIGQISSEVPQNLSASRPQDRQFILSSKKLLLSDSGFYLCAWSGRVGDTQYFGPGTRLTVL.

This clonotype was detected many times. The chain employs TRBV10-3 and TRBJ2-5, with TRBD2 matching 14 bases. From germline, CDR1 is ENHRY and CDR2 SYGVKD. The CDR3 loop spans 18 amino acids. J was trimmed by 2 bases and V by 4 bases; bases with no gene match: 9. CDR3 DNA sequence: TGTGCCATCAGTGGGGAAGGACTAGCGGGAGGACTTCAAGAGACCCAGTACTTC. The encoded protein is CAISGEGLAGGLQETQYF.

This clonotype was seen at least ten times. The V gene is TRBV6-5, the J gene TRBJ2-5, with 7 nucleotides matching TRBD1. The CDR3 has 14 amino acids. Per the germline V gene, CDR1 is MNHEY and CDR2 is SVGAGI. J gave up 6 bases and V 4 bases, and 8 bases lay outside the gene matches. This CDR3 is CASSLDRVVQTQYF. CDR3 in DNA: TGTGCCAGCAGTTTAGACAGGGTGGTTCAGACCCAGTACTTC.

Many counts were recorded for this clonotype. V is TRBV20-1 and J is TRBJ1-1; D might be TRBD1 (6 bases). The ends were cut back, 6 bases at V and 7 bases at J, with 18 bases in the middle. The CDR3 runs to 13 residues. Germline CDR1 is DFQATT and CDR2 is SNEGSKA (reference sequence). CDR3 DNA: TGCAGTGCACTCCGCCCAGGGGTGAATGAAGCTTTCTTT. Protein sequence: CSALRPGVNEAFF.

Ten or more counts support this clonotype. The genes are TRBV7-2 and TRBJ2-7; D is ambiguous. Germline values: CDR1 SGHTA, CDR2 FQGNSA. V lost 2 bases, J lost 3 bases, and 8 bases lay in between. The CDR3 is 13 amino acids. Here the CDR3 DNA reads TGTGCCAGCAGCTTAATCAGTTACTACGAGCAGTACTTC. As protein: CASSLISYYEQYF.

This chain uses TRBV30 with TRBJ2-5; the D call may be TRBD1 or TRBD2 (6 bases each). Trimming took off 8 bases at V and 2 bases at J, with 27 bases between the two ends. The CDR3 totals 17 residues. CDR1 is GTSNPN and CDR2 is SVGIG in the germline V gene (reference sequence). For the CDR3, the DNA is TGTGCCATCTCCCCCGATCGGGGGCGGATTCGGCAAGAGACCCAGTACTTC. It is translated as CAISPDRGRIRQETQYF.

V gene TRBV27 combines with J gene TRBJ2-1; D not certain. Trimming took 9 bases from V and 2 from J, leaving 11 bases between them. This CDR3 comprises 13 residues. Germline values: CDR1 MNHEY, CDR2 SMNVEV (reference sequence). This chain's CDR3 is CARPVPPYNEQFF. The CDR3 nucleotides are TGTGCCAGACCTGTACCGCCCTACAATGAGCAGTTCTTC.

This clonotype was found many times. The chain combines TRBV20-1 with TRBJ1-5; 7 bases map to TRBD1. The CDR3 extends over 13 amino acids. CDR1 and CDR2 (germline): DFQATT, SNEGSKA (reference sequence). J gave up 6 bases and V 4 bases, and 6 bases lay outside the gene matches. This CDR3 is CSATNRGTQPQHF. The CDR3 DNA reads TGCAGTGCTACGAACAGGGGTACTCAGCCCCAGCATTTT.